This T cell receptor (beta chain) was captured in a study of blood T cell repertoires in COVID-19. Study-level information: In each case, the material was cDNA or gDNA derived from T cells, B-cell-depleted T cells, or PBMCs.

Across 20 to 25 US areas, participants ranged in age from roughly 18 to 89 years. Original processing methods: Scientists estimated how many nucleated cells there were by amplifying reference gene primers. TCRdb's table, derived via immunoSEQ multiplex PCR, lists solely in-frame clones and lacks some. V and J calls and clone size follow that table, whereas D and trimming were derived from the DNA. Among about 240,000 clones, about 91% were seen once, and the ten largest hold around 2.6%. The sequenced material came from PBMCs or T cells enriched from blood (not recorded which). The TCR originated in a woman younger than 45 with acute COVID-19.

The CDR3 loop reads CASSSGGAGSVGDYGYTF. The CDR3 DNA reads TGTGCCAGCAGCTCAGGGGGAGCAGGCAGCGTCGGGGACTATGGCTACACCTTC. This chain uses TRBV7-9 with TRBJ1-2; TRBD1 matches 7 bases. Germline values: CDR1 SEHNR, CDR2 FQNEAQ (reference sequence). Unmatched junction bases numbered 17, after V lost 4 bases and J lost 3 bases. The CDR3 totals 18 residues.